A single sample is the source of the 12 T cell receptor beta chains below, sequenced in a study of identical twins (dated by TCRdb to between 2015 and 2016). Library preparation used 5' RACE. TCRdb names Illumina HiSeq 2000 as the instrument used. TCRdb trimmed public reads at Q25 via fastp, called clones via MiXCR and kept in-frame beta chains. For every CDR3 protein sequence, its rows merge into one entry that carries the most common genes and DNA. This sample is represented by 500,000 or so distinct CDR3 sequences; approximately 14% of them were singletons. More than 0.5% of the sample rests with the top ten. These same data were also listed under a study on yellow fever vaccine responses in identical twins.

The sequenced material came from CD4+ T cells sorted from blood. These receptors came from a woman aged 18-35 years in good health.

This chain joins TRBV20-1 and TRBJ2-3; D ambiguous. V was trimmed by 3 bases and J by 2 bases, leaving 3 bases between them. There are 11 residues in the CDR3. Germline CDR1 is DFQATT and CDR2 is SNEGSKA (reference sequence). The CDR3 here is CSASLTDTQYF. The CDR3 bases are TGCAGTGCTAGTCTCACAGATACGCAGTATTTT.

This chain uses TRBV4-1 with TRBJ2-3; D might be TRBD2 (6 bases). CDR3 size: 14 residues. V was trimmed by 1 base and J by 6 bases, leaving 11 bases between them. Looked up from germline, CDR1 is MGHRA and CDR2 is YSYEKL. The CDR3, as DNA: TGCGCCAGCAGCCAAGTGGAGGGGACGGATACGCAGTATTTT. Translation: CASSQVEGTDTQYF.

The V call is TRBV5-1, the J call TRBJ2-7; 12 bases map to TRBD2. The length of the CDR3 is 19 residues. Losses at the gene ends were 0 bases for V and 3 bases for J; bases not matched to a gene: 13. Germline CDR1 and CDR2: SGHRS and YFSETQ. CDR3 in amino acids: CASSLVSGTSGPWGYEQYF. CDR3 coding DNA: TGCGCCAGCAGCTTGGTCTCCGGGACTAGCGGGCCTTGGGGCTACGAGCAGTACTTC.

This clonotype was detected only a few times. The gene calls are TRBV5-5 and TRBJ2-1; TRBD2 aligns across 7 bases. V dropped 3 bases and J dropped 0; count of bases not matched to a gene: 6. Germline CDR1 reads SGHKS; CDR2 reads YYEKEE (reference sequence). The CDR3 consists of 16 residues. CDR3 coding DNA: TGTGCCAGCAGCTCACCAAGCGGGGCCTCCTACAATGAGCAGTTCTTC. Its protein product is CASSSPSGASYNEQFF.

This clonotype showed up just a few times. V gene TRBV5-1 combines with J gene TRBJ2-4; D might be TRBD1 (6 bases). The CDR3 is 18 residues long. Trimming cost V 0 bases and J 2 bases, with 18 bases left between them. Germline V gives CDR1 SGHRS, CDR2 YFSETQ. CDR3 DNA sequence: TGCGCCAGCAGCTTGGCCATTCAGGGGCAGGGGTCCAAAAACATTCAGTACTTC. Translating it yields CASSLAIQGQGSKNIQYF.

The chain has TRBV5-1 and TRBJ1-2; 9 nucleotides align to TRBD1. Germline V gene lookup returns CDR1 SGHRS and CDR2 YFSETQ. CDR3 length equals 15 residues. The V segment lost 3 bases and the J segment 8 bases; nucleotides outside the gene matches: 11. The CDR3 reads CASSWTPGQGQGYTF. The CDR3 DNA is TGCGCCAGCAGCTGGACTCCGGGACAGGGACAGGGCTACACCTTC.

The V gene is TRBV11-1, the J gene TRBJ2-3; unclear D gene. The CDR3 loop spans 14 amino acids. Germline V gene lookup returns CDR1 SGHAT and CDR2 FQDESV (reference sequence). Trimming left V 2 bases short and J 0 bases short, with 6 bases between. The CDR3, as DNA: TGTGCCAGCAGCTTAAGCCATAGCACAGATACGCAGTATTTT. Translation: CASSLSHSTDTQYF.

This chain joins TRBV18 and TRBJ1-1, with 7 bases matching TRBD1. In germline, CDR1 is KGHSH, CDR2 LQKENI. The CDR3 consists of 14 residues. Trimming cost V 8 bases and J 1 base; bases outside gene matches: 7. This CDR3 is CASATGSGNTEAFF. The DNA of the CDR3 is TGTGCCAGCGCGACAGGGAGTGGGAACACTGAAGCTTTCTTT.

The rearrangement uses TRBV4-1 and TRBJ2-7; D possibly corresponds to TRBD1 (6 bases). This CDR3 is built from 16 residues. Trimming shortened V by 0 bases and J by 4 bases, and 16 bases separated the two germline ends. Germline lookup yields CDR1 MGHRA and CDR2 YSYEKL. The CDR3 region is CASSQESAGADYEQYF. The DNA for the CDR3 is TGCGCCAGCAGCCAAGAGTCGGCAGGGGCAGATTACGAGCAGTACTTC.

V and J are TRBV29-1 and TRBJ2-5; 7 nucleotides align to TRBD1. Germline CDR1 SQVTM, CDR2 ANQGSEA. Losses at the gene ends were 3 bases for V and 2 bases for J; bases not matched to a gene: 18. The CDR3 consists of 18 residues. DNA for the CDR3: TGCAGCGTTGAGAATAGTTTGGTTTTGGGACAGTATCAAGAGACCCAGTACTTC. This codes for CSVENSLVLGQYQETQYF.

A few counts support this clonotype. V and J are TRBV6-1 and TRBJ2-3; 10 bases line up with TRBD2. V dropped 4 bases and J dropped 8; count of bases not matched to a gene: 12. The germline V gene has CDR1 MNHNS and CDR2 SASEGT. CDR3 length: 16 residues. CDR3 nucleotide sequence: TGTGCCAGCAGTGGGGCTAGCGGGGGCCGGGAGGCTACGCAGTATTTT. Its protein is CASSGASGGREATQYF.

This clonotype has a handful of counts. This sequence joins TRBV20-1 and TRBJ2-7; TRBD2 matches 8 bases. CDR3 length: 12 residues. Germline V CDR1 and CDR2: DFQATT, SNEGSKA (reference sequence). V was pared by 5 bases and J by 5 bases, with 5 bases of the junction left unmatched. CDR3 loop: CSAFGLANEQYF. The CDR3 nucleotides are TGCAGTGCTTTCGGACTAGCCAACGAGCAGTACTTC.